This T cell receptor (beta chain) was recorded in a study of blood T cell repertoires in COVID-19. Only in-frame clones appear in the TCRdb table, and some are missing; sequencing was by immunoSEQ multiplex PCR. The data contain over 100,000 clones, over 75% of them singletons. The CDR3 covers 15 residues. V was cut by 0 bases and J by 9 bases, with 14 bases left in between. Germline-derived CDR1 and CDR2 are LGHNA and YNFKEQ. The receptor was derived from a woman aged 45 to 65 with acute or convalescent COVID-19. The rearrangement links TRBV4-2 to TRBJ2-2, with D possibly matching TRBD2 (6 bases). The specimen sequenced was peripheral blood. CDR3 protein: CASSQDPNGGRELFF. The CDR3 nucleotides are TGTGCCAGCAGCCAAGATCCCAATGGGGGGAGGGAGCTGTTTTTT.